A single sample is the source of the 5 T cell receptor beta chains below, sequenced in a study of cytomegalovirus exposure and HLA in healthy donors. The primer mix had 60 Vbeta and 13 Jbeta primers. The assay was immunoSEQ multiplex PCR, and TCRdb's table has in-frame clones only and misses some. The sample lists roughly 200,000 clones, about four fifths occurring once. Sequencing was done on a sample of PBMCs. The source is a man aged 35-49 years in good health and CMV-seropositive.

This clone occurred a few times. V gene TRBV9 combines with J gene TRBJ2-7; 9 bases match TRBD2. The V and J ends lost 0 bases and 0 bases, in that order; junction bases with no gene match: 1. CDR1 and CDR2 (germline): SGDLS, YYNGEE. This CDR3 spans 15 amino acids. The CDR3 DNA reads as TGTGCCAGCAGCGTAGGTAGCGGGGGCTCCTACGAGCAGTACTTC. It specifies CASSVGSGGSYEQYF. The entire variable domain, with the rest obtained from reference TRBV9 and TRBJ2-7, is as follows: DSGVTQTPKHLITATGQRVTLRCSPRSGDLSVYWYQQSLDQGLQFLIQYYNGEERAKGNILERFSAQQFPDLHSELNLSSLELGDSALYFCASSVGSGGSYEQYFGPGTRLTVT.

The sample holds a few counts of this clone. The chain combines TRBV9 with TRBJ2-5, with a tentative D call TRBD2 (5 bases). The CDR3 spans 15 residues. Trimming removed 0 bases at V and 0 bases at J, with 9 bases between. Looked up from germline, CDR1 is SGDLS and CDR2 is YYNGEE. CDR3 sequence (DNA): TGTGCCAGCAGCGTAGTGTCGGGAAACCAAGAGACCCAGTACTTC. The encoded protein is CASSVVSGNQETQYF.

The genes are TRBV6-5 and TRBJ2-7; 8 nucleotides match TRBD2. This CDR3 region has 14 residues. The germline gives CDR1 MNHEY, CDR2 SVGAGI. V shed 4 bases, J shed 5 bases, and the junction held 7 bases outside the gene matches. CDR3 protein: CASSSQAGADEQYF. CDR3 sequence (DNA): TGTGCCAGCAGTTCCCAAGCGGGAGCGGACGAGCAGTACTTC.

The table lists this clone with a few counts. In DNA form, the CDR3 reads TGTGCCAGCTCACCACGGGCTAGCGCCTCCTACGAGCAGTACTTC. This codes for CASSPRASASYEQYF. The rearrangement links TRBV18 to TRBJ2-7; D might be TRBD2 (6 bases). The CDR3 contains 15 residues. V dropped 1 base and J dropped 0 bases, with 10 bases sitting between them. Germline CDR1 and CDR2: KGHSH and LQKENI.

The CDR3: CASSPYRGDAEKLFF. The CDR3 coding sequence is TGTGCCAGCTCACCTTACAGGGGGGACGCTGAAAAACTGTTTTTT. The V and J genes are TRBV18 and TRBJ1-4, with 8 bases matching TRBD1. Germline CDR1 KGHSH, CDR2 LQKENI. The V and J ends lost 3 bases and 7 bases, in that order; junction bases with no gene match: 7. This CDR3 is built from 15 residues.